These 24 T cell receptor beta chains were sequenced from one sample in a study of regulatory T cells in long-lasting Graves disease. CDR3-region Arm-PCR and iRepertoire HTBI primers produced the TCR beta libraries. TCRdb analysed the multiplex PCR reads with MiXCR anew, one entry per CDR3 protein. The repertoire holds 310,000 or so distinct CDR3 sequences, with around a fifth as singletons. Sample time point: persistent/refractory GD, antithyroid drugs over 5 years with positive TRAb. Researchers made the TCR library from RNA that was extracted from PBMCs. The input for sequencing was peripheral blood mononuclear cells (PBMCs), taken when the disease was refractory, from a patient treated with antithyroid drugs. The receptors were sampled from a female donor with Graves disease.

The chain uses TRBV7-9 and TRBJ2-5, with D perhaps matching TRBD1 (6 bases). V lost 3 bases to trimming and J lost 2 bases, with 19 bases between them. Germline V lookup: CDR1 SEHNR, CDR2 FQNEAQ (reference sequence). The CDR3 is 17 residues long. CDR3 bases: TGTGCCAGCAGCTTGGGACCGGACAGCCCCCCGCAAGAGACCCAGTACTTC. Its protein is CASSLGPDSPPQETQYF.

The V call is TRBV18, the J call TRBJ2-5; D is unclear. The CDR3 runs to 16 residues. In germline, CDR1 is KGHSH, CDR2 LQKENI. The V end was cut by 5 bases, the J end by 5 bases, with 21 bases between. CDR3 in amino acids: CASSSFLPDNGETQYF. DNA of the CDR3: TGTGCCAGCTCATCTTTTCTCCCAGATAACGGGGAGACCCAGTACTTC.

V and J are TRBV6-5 and TRBJ2-7; 7 bases fit TRBD2. The CDR3 runs to 15 residues. CDR1 and CDR2 (germline): MNHEY, SVGAGI. With V trimmed by 2 bases and J by 2 bases, 6 bases remained unmatched. The CDR3 sequence is CASSYVGTTPYEQYF. Here the CDR3 DNA reads TGTGCCAGCAGTTACGTGGGGACTACCCCCTACGAGCAGTACTTC.

This sequence joins TRBV6-1 and TRBJ2-6; D uncertain. Germline CDR1 is MNHNS and CDR2 is SASEGT. The CDR3 extends over 14 amino acids. The V gene lost 8 bases and the J gene lost 2 bases, with 10 bases spanning the gap. CDR3 amino acids: CASCWSAGANVLTF. CDR3 bases: TGTGCCAGCTGCTGGTCTGCTGGGGCCAACGTCCTGACTTTC.

This clonotype has a handful of counts. V is TRBV7-9 and J is TRBJ2-2; 15 bases match TRBD2. Germline lookup yields CDR1 SEHNR and CDR2 FQNEAQ (reference sequence). The junction had 10 bases not matched to a gene; V was cut back by 4 bases and J by 1 base. The CDR3 consists of 20 residues. The DNA of the CDR3 is TGTGCCAGCAGCTCGCAGAGGACTAGCGGGAGGGCCCTGAACACCGGGGAGCTGTTTTTT. Its protein is CASSSQRTSGRALNTGELFF. The whole variable domain, remainder taken from reference TRBV7-9 and TRBJ2-2, is DTGVSQNPRHKITKRGQNVTFRCDPISEHNRLYWYRQTLGQGPEFLTYFQNEAQLEKSRLLSDRFSAERPKGSFSTLEIQRTEQGDSAMYLCASSSQRTSGRALNTGELFFGEGSRLTVL.

This clonotype was seen only a few times. The chain uses TRBV9 and TRBJ2-7; perhaps TRBD1 as D (6 bases). CDR3 size: 15 residues. With 0 bases removed from V and 2 bases from J, the gap between germline ends came to 12 bases. CDR1 is SGDLS, CDR2 YYNGEE, per germline. For the CDR3, the DNA is TGTGCCAGCAGCGTAGATGGCAGGGGACCCTACGAGCAGTACTTC. Encoded protein: CASSVDGRGPYEQYF.

This clonotype has at least ten counts. The rearrangement links TRBV20-1 to TRBJ2-5, with TRBD2 identical over 8 bases. The CDR3 contains 16 residues. V was pared by 0 bases and J by 1 base, with 7 bases of the junction left unmatched. The germline V gene has CDR1 DFQATT and CDR2 SNEGSKA (reference sequence). The CDR3 here is CSARDWVAGPQETQYF. The CDR3 region has the DNA TGCAGTGCTAGAGATTGGGTAGCGGGGCCCCAAGAGACCCAGTACTTC.

V is TRBV7-9 and J is TRBJ2-2; D is perhaps TRBD1 or TRBD2 (6 bases each). This CDR3 contains 15 residues. Germline-derived CDR1 and CDR2 are SEHNR and FQNEAQ (reference sequence). V shed 5 bases and J shed 3 bases, with 13 bases lying between them. The CDR3 is CASSILRGHTGELFF. CDR3 DNA sequence: TGTGCCAGCAGCATCCTCCGGGGGCACACCGGGGAGCTGTTTTTT.

This clonotype was found many times. This chain joins TRBV6-2 or TRBV6-3 and TRBJ2-3; 14 positions agree with TRBD2. The germline V gene has CDR1 MNHEY and CDR2 SVGEGT. J gave up 3 bases and V 2 bases, and 7 bases lay outside the gene matches. CDR3 size: 18 residues. CDR3 bases: TGTGCCAGCAGTTACACTTGGACTAGCGGGGGGAGAACAGATACGCAGTATTTT. It specifies CASSYTWTSGGRTDTQYF.

The V and J genes are TRBV20-1 and TRBJ2-7; perhaps TRBD1 as D (6 bases). V was pared by 2 bases and J by 2 bases, with 13 bases between. The CDR3 has 14 amino acids. CDR1 and CDR2 (germline): DFQATT, SNEGSKA (reference sequence). For the CDR3, the DNA is TGCAGTGCTAGATCCCCGACAGGACCCTACGAGCAGTACTTC. The encoded protein is CSARSPTGPYEQYF.

This sequence joins TRBV7-2 and TRBJ2-6, with TRBD1 identical over 7 bases. Germline loops: CDR1 SGHTA, CDR2 FQGNSA. Losses at the gene ends were 5 bases for V and 3 bases for J; bases not matched to a gene: 19. There are 20 residues in the CDR3. CDR3 in amino acids: CASSREPKQGPPLGANVLTF. CDR3 sequence (DNA): TGTGCCAGCAGCCGAGAACCTAAACAGGGGCCCCCCCTTGGGGCCAACGTCCTGACTTTC.

This clonotype appeared many times. The gene calls are TRBV7-2 and TRBJ2-5; 8 positions match TRBD1. Germline V gene lookup returns CDR1 SGHTA and CDR2 FQGNSA. J was trimmed by 2 bases and V by 2 bases; bases with no gene match: 1. The CDR3 loop spans 14 amino acids. The CDR3 region is CASSLNRGQETQYF. As DNA, the CDR3 is TGTGCCAGCAGCTTAAACAGGGGGCAAGAGACCCAGTACTTC.

V usage is TRBV7-9 and J usage is TRBJ1-4; D call uncertain. Trimming stripped 7 bases from V and 0 bases from J, with 9 bases between. The length of the CDR3 is 14 residues. Germline-derived CDR1 and CDR2 are SEHNR and FQNEAQ (reference sequence). The CDR3 loop reads CASNQPATNEKLFF. The DNA for the CDR3 is TGTGCCAGCAATCAACCTGCAACTAATGAAAAACTGTTTTTT.

The V and J genes are TRBV30 and TRBJ1-5, with a possible D match to TRBD1 (6 bases). The ends were cut back, 0 bases at V and 7 bases at J, with 16 bases in the middle. The CDR3 has 15 residues. Per the germline V gene, CDR1 is GTSNPN and CDR2 is SVGIG (reference sequence). The CDR3 spells CAWSVPWGAQQPQHF. CDR3 DNA sequence: TGTGCCTGGAGTGTACCGTGGGGGGCCCAGCAGCCCCAGCATTTT.

Comments on this clonotype: A single base separates this from a much larger clone, so it may be a read error. The V call is TRBV6-1, the J call TRBJ2-5, with D unclear. Germline V gene data show CDR1 as MNHNS and CDR2 as SASEGT. The CDR3 consists of 10 residues. V shed 7 bases and J shed 10 bases, with 10 bases lying between them. The CDR3 nucleotides are TGTGCCAGCAAGCAAGAGGACCAGTACTTC. The encoded protein is CASKQEDQYF.

This clonotype was counted only a few times. CDR3 in amino acids: CASTQWGEGTEAFF. In DNA, the CDR3 is TGTGCCAGCACCCAGTGGGGGGAGGGTACTGAAGCTTTCTTT. The rearrangement joins TRBV3-1 to TRBJ1-1, with D possibly matching TRBD1 (5 bases). V dropped 7 bases and J dropped 5 bases, with 17 bases sitting between them. Germline CDR1 LGHDT, CDR2 YNNKEL (reference sequence). This CDR3 contains 14 residues. Drawing the rest from reference TRBV3-1 and TRBJ1-1, the complete variable domain is DTAVSQTPKYLVTQMGNDKSIKCEQNLGHDTMYWYKQDSKKFLKIMFSYNNKELIINETVPNRFSPKSPDKAHLNLHINSLELGDSAVYFCASTQWGEGTEAFFGQGTRLTVV.

This clonotype was seen a handful of times. The chain carries TRBV7-9 and TRBJ1-4; tentative D call: TRBD1 (5 bases). Per germline, CDR1 SEHNR and CDR2 FQNEAQ (reference sequence). CDR3 length: 15 residues. V dropped 6 bases and J dropped 7 bases, with 18 bases sitting between them. The CDR3 DNA sequence: TGTGCCAGCAGTTTACTCGGAACCGGGGGTGAAAAACTGTTTTTT. Its protein product is CASSLLGTGGEKLFF.

This clonotype appeared a single time. A much more abundant neighbour one base away suggests this may be a read error. The chain links TRBV6-2 or TRBV6-3 to TRBJ1-5, with D tentatively TRBD1 (5 bases). This CDR3 has 16 amino acids. Germline V gives CDR1 MNHEY, CDR2 SVGEGT. For the CDR3, the DNA is TGTGCCAGCAGACCCCAATTCGGGGCTAGCGATCAGCCCCAGCATTTT. As protein: CASRPQFGASDQPQHF.

This clonotype was counted many times. This chain links TRBV11-2 with TRBJ1-2; 8 nucleotides line up with TRBD1. Trimming took 0 bases from V and 2 from J; bases not matched to a gene: 5. This CDR3 spans 16 amino acids. The V gene's germline CDR1 is SGHAT and CDR2 FQNNGV. Here the CDR3 reads CASSLDRDRKNYGYTF. For the CDR3, the DNA is TGTGCCAGCAGCTTAGATCGGGACAGGAAAAACTATGGCTACACCTTC.

This clonotype has at least ten counts. The chain has TRBV27 and TRBJ2-5, with 9 bases identical to TRBD2. V lost 0 bases and J lost 5; bases outside the gene matches: 10. The V gene's germline CDR1 is MNHEY and CDR2 SMNVEV (reference sequence). There are 17 residues in the CDR3. The CDR3 DNA reads as TGTGCCAGCAGTTTATCAGGCGGGGGGGCCTACGGGGAGACCCAGTACTTC. Translation gives CASSLSGGGAYGETQYF.

This clonotype was found many times. The rearrangement links TRBV28 to TRBJ2-7, with 11 bases matching TRBD2. V gave up 5 bases and J gave up 5 bases; unmatched junction bases: 11. The CDR3 is 16 residues long. Germline CDR1 and CDR2: MDHEN and SYDVKM. The CDR3 spells CASSIFASGRRDEQYF. CDR3 DNA sequence: TGTGCCAGCAGTATCTTTGCTAGCGGGAGGAGGGACGAGCAGTACTTC.

This clonotype was observed a few times. The junction shows a germline mismatch at one end, possibly a read error. This chain uses TRBV18 with TRBJ1-2; perhaps TRBD1 as D (5 bases). The CDR3 runs 15 residues. The germline V gene encodes CDR1 KGHSH and CDR2 LQKENI. The CDR3 region has the DNA TGTGCCAGCTCACCGGGTACAGGAAATAACTATGGCTACATCTTC. It encodes CASSPGTGNNYGYIF.

This clonotype was counted at least ten times. The chain recombines TRBV7-2 with TRBJ2-5; 14 positions agree with TRBD2. The CDR3 is 18 residues long. The V segment lost 5 bases and the J segment 5 bases; nucleotides outside the gene matches: 13. Germline values: CDR1 SGHTA, CDR2 FQGNSA. Written as DNA, the CDR3 is TGTGCCAGCAGCACCCGGACTAGCGGGGGGTTTAGGTGGGAGACCCAGTACTTC. Translation: CASSTRTSGGFRWETQYF. Together with reference TRBV7-2 and TRBJ2-5, the CDR3 gives the full variable domain: GAGVSQSPSNKVTEKGKDVELRCDPISGHTALYWYRQSLGQGLEFLIYFQGNSAPDKSGLPSDRFSAERTGGSVSTLTIQRTQQEDSAVYLCASSTRTSGGFRWETQYFGPGTRLLVL.

The chain couples TRBV11-2 to TRBJ1-1; D gene uncertain. The CDR3 is made up of 15 amino acids. Per the germline V gene, CDR1 is SGHAT and CDR2 is FQNNGV. V was cut by 3 bases and J by 2 bases, with 13 bases left in between. CDR3 sequence: CASSFDTRANTEAFF. CDR3 bases: TGTGCCAGCAGCTTCGACACCCGGGCTAACACTGAAGCTTTCTTT.